The clone carrying this T cell receptor (beta chain) was picked up a small number of times. Its antigen is as yet unknown. PCR was performed a second time for about 7 to 12 cycles using a sample-barcoded 5' primer and a J-beta primer mix. TCRdb analysed the 5' RACE reads with MiXCR anew, one entry per CDR3 protein. The sample contains about 680,000 distinct CDR3 sequences, over 45% of which appear only once. The CDR3 is 15 amino acids. Trimming at V came to 4 bases and at J to 4 bases, leaving 10 bases not matched to a gene. Looked up from germline, CDR1 is SQVTM and CDR2 is ANQGSEA. Individuals who donated were healthy Caucasians from Russia aged roughly 6 to 90. The sample belongs to a study of blood T cells in healthy people across ages. Overall study context: About one barcoded beta molecule was captured per two T cells (by template switching).

Study-level findings and limits: Per million T cells, TCR beta diversity dropped roughly linearly as age increased.

Material: blood. The TCR sequence derives from a woman aged 60-75 years in good health. This sequence joins TRBV29-1 and TRBJ2-7; 10 bases are shared with TRBD2. DNA for the CDR3: TGCAGCGTTGGGGTCCCTAGCGGGAGAACTTACGAGCAGTACTTC. Translating gives CSVGVPSGRTYEQYF.